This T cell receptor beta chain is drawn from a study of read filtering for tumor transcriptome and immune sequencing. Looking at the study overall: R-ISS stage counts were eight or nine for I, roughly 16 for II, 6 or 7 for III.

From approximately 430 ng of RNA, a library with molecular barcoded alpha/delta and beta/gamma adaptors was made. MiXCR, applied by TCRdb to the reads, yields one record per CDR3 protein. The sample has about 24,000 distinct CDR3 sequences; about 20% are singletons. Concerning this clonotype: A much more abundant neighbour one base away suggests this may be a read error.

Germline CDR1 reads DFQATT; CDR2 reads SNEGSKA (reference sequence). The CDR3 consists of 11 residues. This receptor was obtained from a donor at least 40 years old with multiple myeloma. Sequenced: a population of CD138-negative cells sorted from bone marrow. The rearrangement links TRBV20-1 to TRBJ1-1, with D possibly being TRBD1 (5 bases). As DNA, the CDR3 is TGCAGTGTTCCGGGGCAGGGCTCGGCTTACTTT. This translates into CSVPGQGSAYF.